The next 11 T cell receptor beta chains were all read from a single sample in a study of liver allograft versus peripheral blood T cells. Study-level background: Repertoires of T cell receptors in transplanted livers were compared with recipients' peripheral blood repertoires.

TCRdb reprocessed the reads via MiXCR and lists one record per CDR3 protein. Of 13,000 or so distinct CDR3 sequences in the sample, around 18% were seen once. Receptors were obtained from a human patient who had a liver transplant. Certain T cells may be donor cells from the graft.

The J gene is TRBJ1-5, the V gene TRBV28; D not resolved. Germline CDR1 is MDHEN and CDR2 is SYDVKM. V was cut by 1 base and J by 6 bases, with 10 bases left in between. The CDR3 has 14 amino acids. The CDR3 here is CASSLSMVGQPQHF. The DNA of the CDR3 is TGTGCCAGCAGTTTATCGATGGTGGGTCAGCCCCAGCATTTT.

This clonotype was seen only a few times. The chain combines TRBV20-1 with TRBJ2-3, with TRBD1 identical over 7 bases. Germline V lookup: CDR1 DFQATT, CDR2 SNEGSKA (reference sequence). The CDR3 covers 16 residues. V shed 3 bases and J 4 bases; nucleotides not matched to a gene: 13. CDR3 protein: CSARGGQEGRSDTQYF. In DNA, the CDR3 is TGCAGTGCTAGGGGCGGACAGGAAGGGCGGTCAGATACGCAGTATTTT.

With regard to this clonotype: It is likely a read error, because the conserved phenylalanine at the end of the CDR3 is missing. Because the CDR3's place on the DNA is in doubt, the DNA is left out and the CDR3 is given as listed by TCRdb. The chain couples TRBV12-3 or TRBV12-4 to TRBJ2-1; the D call of TRBD2 is as the table states it, not checked on the DNA. The CDR3 is 11 residues long, ends included. The CDR3 sequence is CASSLKSGGAL.

The rearrangement links TRBV30 to TRBJ1-5; D perhaps matches TRBD1 (5 bases). V was trimmed by 0 bases and J by 2 bases, leaving 5 bases between them. The CDR3 consists of 13 residues. Germline CDR1 reads GTSNPN; CDR2 reads SVGIG (reference sequence). CDR3 protein: CAWSVGGNQPQHF. The CDR3 nucleotides are TGTGCCTGGAGTGTGGGGGGCAATCAGCCCCAGCATTTT.

This clonotype qualifies as medium-sized. The chain has TRBV7-9 and TRBJ1-2, with TRBD1 as a possible D gene (6 bases). Trimming removed 3 bases at V and 2 bases at J, with 10 bases between. Germline V lookup: CDR1 SEHNR, CDR2 FQNEAQ (reference sequence). The CDR3 spans 14 residues. CDR3 region: CASSFRGLNYGYTF. The CDR3 bases are TGTGCCAGCAGCTTCAGGGGCCTCAACTATGGCTACACCTTC.

V and J are TRBV30 and TRBJ1-4; D is unclear. The CDR3 is 13 residues long. Germline CDR1 GTSNPN, CDR2 SVGIG (reference sequence). Trimming took 4 bases from V and 0 from J, leaving 6 bases between them. The CDR3 bases are TGTGCCTGGAAGGGAACAACTAATGAAAAACTGTTTTTT. Translating gives CAWKGTTNEKLFF.

V is TRBV27 and J is TRBJ1-6; D possibly corresponds to TRBD1 (5 bases). This CDR3 is 14 amino acids long. V was cut by 5 bases and J by 4 bases, with 9 bases left in between. Germline CDR1 and CDR2: MNHEY and SMNVEV (reference sequence). Here the CDR3 reads CASSPGTYNSPLHF. The CDR3 region has the DNA TGTGCCAGCAGTCCCGGGACTTATAATTCACCCCTCCACTTT.

This sequence joins TRBV24-1 and TRBJ2-1; 12 bases line up with TRBD1. Trimming took 4 bases from V and 2 from J; bases not matched to a gene: 2. In germline, CDR1 is KGHDR, CDR2 SFDVKD. The CDR3 contains 16 residues. The CDR3, as DNA: TGTGCCACCAGTGAAGGGACAGGGGGCGCCTACAATGAGCAGTTCTTC. Protein product: CATSEGTGGAYNEQFF.

This sequence joins TRBV4-1 and TRBJ2-3, with 10 bases fitting TRBD2. Per germline, CDR1 MGHRA and CDR2 YSYEKL. This CDR3 spans 13 amino acids. Unmatched junction bases numbered 4, after V lost 1 base and J lost 12 bases. The CDR3 region has the DNA TGCGCCAGCAGCCAAGCGTCTAGCGGGAGACAGTATTTT. Encoded protein: CASSQASSGRQYF.

In its sample, this clonotype ranks as medium-sized. The rearrangement uses TRBV28 and TRBJ2-3, with TRBD2 as a possible D gene (5 bases). V was shortened by 6 bases and J by 1 base, with 14 bases between the two germline ends. CDR3 length: 15 amino acids. Germline loops: CDR1 MDHEN, CDR2 SYDVKM. The CDR3 bases are TGTGCCAGCAGAGCAGGAGGCCCCCGCACAGATACGCAGTATTTT. Its protein product is CASRAGGPRTDTQYF.

V usage is TRBV5-1 and J usage is TRBJ1-2, with TRBD1 identical over 7 bases. This CDR3 has 14 residues. Germline V lookup: CDR1 SGHRS, CDR2 YFSETQ. V lost 7 bases, J lost 2 bases, and 8 bases stayed unmatched. The CDR3 nucleotides are TGCGCCAGCTCTCGCGACAGGGAAAACTATGGCTACACCTTC. This codes for CASSRDRENYGYTF. Variable domain in full (rest from reference TRBV5-1 and TRBJ1-2): KAGVTQTPRYLIKTRGQQVTLSCSPISGHRSVSWYQQTPGQGLQFLFEYFSETQRNKGNFPGRFSGRQFSNSRSEMNVSTLELGDSALYLCASSRDRENYGYTFGSGTRLTVV.